The entry that follows covers one TCR beta chain sequence. During its preparation, the TCRbeta library received unique molecular identifiers. TCRdb used MiXCR to reprocess the PCR reads, holding one entry per CDR3 protein. The repertoire consists of about 610,000 distinct CDR3 sequences, with roughly a tenth occurring once and the leading ten covering less than 5%. J gave up 2 bases and V 0 bases, and 6 bases lay outside the gene matches. CDR1 and CDR2 from the germline V gene are SGHRS and YFSETQ. The CDR3 covers 17 residues. The data were taken from a study of T-cell reconstitution after alpha-beta-depleted transplantation in children.

The specimen was PBMCs from the stem cell graft donor, collected from the stem cell graft. This clonotype was obtained from a human donor who donated a stem cell graft to a child with acute myeloid leukemia. The V gene is TRBV5-1, the J gene TRBJ2-2; 8 nucleotides agree with TRBD2. CDR3: CASSLGTAGVNTGELFF. CDR3 in DNA: TGCGCCAGCAGCTTGGGGACAGCGGGAGTTAACACCGGGGAGCTGTTTTTT.